The 9 T cell receptor beta chains below come from one sample, sequenced in a study of blood T cell repertoires in COVID-19. Profiling relied on immunoSEQ multiplex PCR, and the TCRdb table lists in-frame clones only, not all of them. Here the sample spans 200,000 to 300,000 clones, over 80% being singletons. The sequencing input was peripheral blood. These receptors were obtained from a man aged 40-50 years with acute or convalescent COVID-19.

This clone ranks as medium-sized (0.01 to 0.1%). The chain combines TRBV6-4 with TRBJ2-6, with D possibly TRBD1 on 6 matching bases. V lost 0 bases and J 0 bases, leaving 6 bases between the germline ends. The CDR3 loop spans 16 amino acids. Per the germline V gene, CDR1 is MRHNA and CDR2 is SNTAGT. The CDR3 region is CASSDSGGSGANVLTF. Written as DNA, the CDR3 is TGTGCCAGCAGTGACTCAGGGGGCTCTGGGGCCAACGTCCTGACTTTC.

CDR3: CASSYDLGQGGYTF. Written as DNA, the CDR3 is TGTGCCAGCAGTTACGATTTGGGCCAGGGAGGCTACACCTTC. This chain connects TRBV6-2 or TRBV6-3 to TRBJ1-2, with D perhaps TRBD1 (5 bases). Germline CDR1 and CDR2: MNHEY and SVGEGT. The CDR3 consists of 14 residues. The ends were cut back, 2 bases at V and 8 bases at J, with 15 bases in the middle.

Many counts were recorded for this clone. The J gene is TRBJ2-1, the V gene TRBV27; TRBD2 aligns across 7 bases. Per germline, CDR1 MNHEY and CDR2 SMNVEV (reference sequence). There are 12 residues in the CDR3. Unmatched junction bases numbered 7, after V lost 4 bases and J lost 13 bases. The CDR3 here is CASSYSGRAQFF. The CDR3 nucleotides read TGTGCCAGCAGTTATAGTGGGAGGGCCCAGTTCTTC.

The chain is built from TRBV7-3 and TRBJ2-1, with a possible D match to TRBD2 (6 bases). CDR3 length: 15 amino acids. Germline CDR1 and CDR2: SGHTA and FQGTGA. V shed 3 bases and J shed 0 bases, with 9 bases lying between them. The CDR3, as DNA: TGTGCCAGCAGCTTTAGCGGAACCTCCTACAATGAGCAGTTCTTC. It encodes CASSFSGTSYNEQFF.

The chain's CDR3 is CASSMTGERGPYNEQFF. The DNA of the CDR3 is TGTGCCAGCAGCATGACAGGGGAACGGGGCCCCTACAATGAGCAGTTCTTC. The V call is TRBV11-2, the J call TRBJ2-1; 8 nucleotides line up with TRBD1. The CDR3 has 17 residues. Germline V gene lookup returns CDR1 SGHAT and CDR2 FQNNGV. Trimming cost V 5 bases and J 2 bases; bases outside gene matches: 11. The entire variable domain, with the rest obtained from reference TRBV11-2 and TRBJ2-1, is as follows: EAGVAQSPRYKIIEKRQSVAFWCNPISGHATLYWYQQILGQGPKLLIQFQNNGVVDDSQLPKDRFSAERLKGVDSTLKIQPAKLEDSAVYLCASSMTGERGPYNEQFFGPGTRLTVL.

This clone was observed a few times. This chain links TRBV6-5 with TRBJ1-2, with D perhaps TRBD1 (5 bases). The CDR3 extends over 13 amino acids. V lost 5 bases to trimming and J lost 4 bases, with 11 bases between them. Per germline, CDR1 MNHEY and CDR2 SVGAGI. In DNA form, the CDR3 reads TGTGCCAGCAGTCTGGACATCGTCTATGGCTACACCTTC. Translation gives CASSLDIVYGYTF.

The chain has TRBV29-1 and TRBJ2-1; 9 bases fit TRBD2. The CDR3 has 14 residues. The V gene end was trimmed by 6 bases and the J gene end by 7 bases; junction bases not matched to a gene: 10. CDR1 and CDR2 from the germline V gene are SQVTM and ANQGSEA. The CDR3 sequence is CSVAGGISKNEQFF. The CDR3, as DNA: TGCAGCGTAGCGGGGGGCATTTCGAAGAATGAGCAGTTCTTC.

The V call is TRBV19, the J call TRBJ2-7; 7 bases map to TRBD2. This CDR3 comprises 13 residues. In germline, CDR1 is LNHDA, CDR2 SQIVND (reference sequence). The trim removed 5 bases at V and 7 bases at J, leaving 8 bases unmatched. The CDR3 nucleotides are TGTGCCAGTAGTCCGACATGGGAGGGGGAGCAGTACTTC. Translated: CASSPTWEGEQYF.

V and J are TRBV7-2 and TRBJ1-2, with 9 bases aligning to TRBD1. The junction had 7 bases not matched to a gene; V was cut back by 2 bases and J by 6 bases. There are 15 residues in the CDR3. CDR1 is SGHTA, CDR2 FQGNSA, per germline. DNA of the CDR3: TGTGCCAGCAGCTTACTCGGACAGGGGAACCATGGCTACACCTTC. It yields the protein CASSLLGQGNHGYTF.